A selection of T cell receptor beta chains follows, all from one sample in a study of T cells after yellow fever vaccination. TCRdb re-called the 5' RACE reads with MiXCR, one entry per CDR3 protein. Of 100,000 to 150,000 distinct CDR3 sequences in the sample, approximately 7% were seen once. The specimen was CD4+ T cells sorted from PBMCs, collected 10 days after the first yellow fever vaccination. Source of these receptors: a man between 18 and 35 years old who received the YFV17D yellow fever vaccine. The CDR3 runs from the conserved cysteine through the conserved F or W. Each record gives: J gene, D gene, V gene, clone size, CDR3 protein, CDR3 DNA. The D gene is left open where the match is weak. Expanded clones get a size class; other rows say once, few or many, or leave the size out.

TRBJ2-5,TRBD1,TRBV5-1,many,CASSSGDSQETQYF,TGCGCCAGCAGCTCCGGGGACAGCCAAGAGACCCAGTACTTC
TRBJ2-5,NA,TRBV4-1,NA,CASSQGPSRETQYF,TGCGCCAGCAGCCAAGGGCCCAGCCGCGAGACCCAGTACTTC
TRBJ1-2,NA,TRBV5-1,NA,CASSALDSSYGYTF,TGCGCCAGCAGCGCCTTGGACAGCTCATATGGCTACACCTTC
TRBJ1-6,NA,TRBV7-9,many,CASSPGSQSSPLHF,TGTGCCAGCAGCCCAGGGTCCCAAAGTTCACCCCTCCACTTT
TRBJ1-5,NA,TRBV23-1,few,CASRSTSRGNGNQPQHF,TGCGCCAGCAGGTCCACCTCCAGGGGCAACGGCAATCAGCCCCAGCATTTT
TRBJ2-7,NA,TRBV19,many,CASSIDSRTYEQYF,TGTGCCAGTAGTATAGATAGCAGGACCTACGAGCAGTACTTC
TRBJ1-5,NA,TRBV9,many,CASSPGPGYSNQPQHF,TGTGCCAGCAGCCCAGGACCGGGTTATAGCAATCAGCCCCAGCATTTT
TRBJ2-7,TRBD1,TRBV20-1,many,CSATGTGGYTYEQYF,TGCAGTGCTACAGGAACAGGGGGCTACACCTACGAGCAGTACTTC
TRBJ2-4,NA,TRBV3-1,many,CASSQRGGDIQYF,TGTGCCAGCAGCCAAAGGGGAGGAGACATTCAGTACTTC
TRBJ2-3,TRBD2,TRBV7-2,few,CAGLGTSGGLNTQYF,TGTGCCGGGTTAGGGACTAGCGGGGGTTTGAATACGCAGTATTTT
TRBJ2-5,TRBD1,TRBV5-4,NA,CASSWDRWTQETQYF,TGTGCCAGCAGCTGGGACAGGTGGACTCAAGAGACCCAGTACTTC
TRBJ2-7,NA,TRBV7-2,NA,CASSPYRTVSYEQYF,TGTGCCAGCAGCCCATATCGGACGGTTTCCTACGAGCAGTACTTC
TRBJ2-2,NA,TRBV27,few,CASSRSWGRAGELFF,TGTGCCAGCAGTAGATCGTGGGGGCGGGCCGGGGAGCTGTTTTTT
TRBJ2-1,NA,TRBV30,many,CAWSSGQTYNEQFF,TGTGCCTGGAGTAGCGGACAGACCTACAATGAGCAGTTCTTC
TRBJ2-5,TRBD1,TRBV7-2,many,CASSRGTGYQGETQYF,TGTGCCAGCAGCAGAGGGACAGGGTATCAGGGTGAGACCCAGTACTTC
TRBJ1-1,NA,TRBV18,NA,CASSPRGDTDTEAFF,TGTGCCAGCTCACCGAGGGGGGATACGGACACTGAAGCTTTCTTT
TRBJ2-5,TRBD2,TRBV4-2,many,CASSRDGSSGGYETQYF,TGTGCCAGCAGCCGAGACGGTTCTAGCGGGGGTTATGAGACCCAGTACTTC
TRBJ2-3,NA,TRBV3-1,many,CASSPTVGHTDTQYF,TGTGCCAGCAGTCCGACAGTGGGTCATACAGATACGCAGTATTTT
TRBJ1-6,TRBD1,TRBV12-3/TRBV12-4,many,CASSPRQGLSPLHF,TGTGCCAGCAGCCCGAGACAGGGTCTGTCACCCCTCCACTTT
TRBJ2-2,NA,TRBV20-1,few,CSARKTGTGELFF,TGCAGTGCGCGAAAGACGGGCACCGGGGAGCTGTTTTTT
TRBJ2-5,NA,TRBV10-3,many,CAISELMEWETQYF,TGTGCCATCAGTGAGTTGATGGAGTGGGAGACCCAGTACTTC
TRBJ2-5,TRBD2,TRBV6-2/TRBV6-3,many,CASSLQRRLAGGPQETQYF,TGTGCCAGCAGCCTCCAGAGGCGACTAGCGGGGGGCCCTCAAGAGACCCAGTACTTC
TRBJ1-2,NA,TRBV19,many,CASSASDSGYGYTF,TGTGCCAGTAGTGCCTCGGACTCCGGCTATGGCTACACCTTC
TRBJ1-2,TRBD1,TRBV25-1,many,CASSETGTGGLKGYTF,TGTGCCAGCAGTGAGACCGGGACAGGGGGTTTGAAAGGCTACACCTTC
TRBJ2-5,TRBD2,TRBV5-1,NA,CARRGGGIGYQETQYF,TGCGCCCGCCGGGGGGGGGGCATCGGGTACCAAGAGACCCAGTACTTC
TRBJ1-2,TRBD1,TRBV19,few,CASRGDSYGYTF,TGTGCCAGTAGAGGGGACAGCTATGGCTACACCTTC
TRBJ2-1,NA,TRBV7-8,many,CASSLTRGEQFF,TGTGCCAGCAGCTTGACCCGAGGGGAGCAGTTCTTC
TRBJ1-1,TRBD1,TRBV7-2,NA,CASSFSVRQGLQEMDTEAFF,TGTGCCAGCAGCTTCAGCGTCAGACAGGGACTGCAAGAAATGGACACTGAAGCTTTCTTT
TRBJ2-5,TRBD2,TRBV9,many,CASGVGTSGVETQYF,TGTGCCAGCGGAGTCGGGACTAGCGGGGTAGAGACCCAGTACTTC
TRBJ2-5,NA,TRBV25-1,many,CASIRSGGGGETQYF,TGTGCCAGCATACGCTCTGGGGGCGGTGGAGAGACCCAGTACTTC
TRBJ1-5,NA,TRBV4-3,many,CASSQDSQGNQPQHF,TGCGCCAGCAGCCAAGATAGTCAGGGGAACCAGCCCCAGCATTTT
TRBJ1-2,NA,TRBV5-5,many,CASSPQGPNYGYTF,TGTGCCAGCAGCCCACAGGGTCCAAACTATGGCTACACCTTC
TRBJ2-7,NA,TRBV5-1,many,CASSGTGLKSYEQYF,TGCGCCAGCAGCGGAACAGGGTTGAAGTCCTACGAGCAGTACTTC
TRBJ2-1,NA,TRBV5-7,NA,CASGLGRVIEQFF,TGTGCCAGCGGCTTGGGGCGGGTTATTGAGCAGTTCTTC
TRBJ1-5,NA,TRBV28,many,CASSSSDGSNQPQHF,TGTGCCAGCAGTTCCTCCGACGGGAGCAATCAGCCCCAGCATTTT
TRBJ2-5,NA,TRBV4-3,NA,CASSQDQTHRVGETQYF,TGCGCCAGCAGCCAAGACCAAACGCACAGGGTCGGGGAGACCCAGTACTTC
TRBJ2-2,TRBD1,TRBV24-1,many,CATSDPGGAAGELFF,TGTGCCACCAGTGATCCAGGGGGCGCCGCCGGGGAGCTGTTTTTT
TRBJ2-1,NA,TRBV12-3/TRBV12-4,NA,CASRGLEATALDEQFF,TGTGCCAGCAGGGGGCTCGAAGCCACGGCATTGGATGAGCAGTTCTTC
TRBJ2-5,NA,TRBV5-4,few,CASSPGGAGPKDTQYF,TGTGCCAGCAGCCCTGGAGGTGCCGGGCCCAAAGATACCCAGTACTTC
TRBJ2-3,TRBD1,TRBV25-1,few,CASSDTGVGTDTQYF,TGTGCCAGCAGTGATACAGGGGTGGGCACAGATACGCAGTATTTT
TRBJ1-4,NA,TRBV6-1,many,CASSAGTTTNEKLFF,TGTGCCAGCAGTGCCGGGACAACAACTAATGAAAAACTGTTTTTT
TRBJ1-4,NA,TRBV6-1,few,CASSRVGDEKLFF,TGTGCCAGCAGCCGAGTGGGAGACGAAAAACTGTTTTTT
TRBJ2-7,NA,TRBV12-5,many,CASGSDPASYEQYF,TGTGCTAGTGGTTCCGACCCGGCGTCCTACGAGCAGTACTTC
TRBJ2-3,NA,TRBV6-1,NA,CASLGRRGTDTQYF,TGTGCGAGCCTCGGGCGGCGGGGTACAGATACGCAGTATTTT
TRBJ2-3,NA,TRBV20-1,many,CSARDPTTDTQYF,TGCAGTGCTAGAGATCCGACCACAGATACGCAGTATTTT
TRBJ2-5,TRBD2,TRBV3-1,many,CASTRTAGGQETQYF,TGTGCCAGCACCCGTACGGCGGGGGGCCAAGAGACCCAGTACTTC
TRBJ2-5,TRBD1,TRBV28,NA,CVSSQGTGPQETQYF,TGTGTCAGCAGTCAGGGGACAGGGCCTCAAGAGACCCAGTACTTC
TRBJ2-1,TRBD1,TRBV9,NA,CASSVRGDRGSYNEQFF,TGTGCCAGCAGCGTACGAGGGGACAGGGGCTCCTACAATGAGCAGTTCTTC
TRBJ1-1,NA,TRBV5-1,many,CASSLGQAMNTEAFF,TGCGCCAGCAGCTTGGGACAGGCAATGAACACTGAAGCTTTCTTT
TRBJ1-5,NA,TRBV6-5,many,CASSLSAGPLRGNQPQHF,TGTGCCAGCAGCCTATCGGCAGGCCCTCTTAGGGGGAATCAGCCCCAGCATTTT
TRBJ2-2,NA,TRBV3-1,many,CASSMPVLAGELFF,TGTGCCAGCAGCATGCCGGTTTTGGCCGGGGAGCTGTTTTTT